The 21 T cell receptor beta chains in this list originate from one sample, sequenced in a study of T cells in Graves' hyperthyroidism and ophthalmopathy. The TCR beta CDR3 regions underwent amplification using RNA transcripts as the source. The HTBI primer set was used in a first-round RT-PCR of the TCR CDR3. TCRdb recomputed calls from the multiplex PCR reads with MiXCR, one row per CDR3 protein. The table records around 280,000 distinct CDR3 sequences, approximately 13% of them present only once. The sequencing sample was made of blood. These receptors originate from a woman in her forties with Graves' hyperthyroidism.

At least ten counts were recorded for this clonotype. CDR3 in amino acids: CASSPDRETQYF. The CDR3 DNA sequence: TGTGCCAGCAGCCCAGACCGGGAGACCCAGTACTTC. The rearrangement links TRBV11-1 to TRBJ2-5; D remains unclear. Deletions cut 5 bases from V and 5 bases from J, with 9 bases between. CDR3 length: 12 amino acids. CDR1 is SGHAT, CDR2 FQDESV, per germline (reference sequence).

This clonotype was picked up many times. J is TRBJ2-2 and V is TRBV20-1, with unresolved D. Germline values: CDR1 DFQATT, CDR2 SNEGSKA (reference sequence). Trimming took 2 bases from V and 6 from J, leaving 1 base between them. This CDR3 spans 10 amino acids. The CDR3 region is CSARSGELFF. In DNA, the CDR3 is TGCAGTGCTAGATCCGGGGAGCTGTTTTTT.

This clonotype was detected many times. This chain joins TRBV11-2 and TRBJ1-2; 7 nucleotides align to TRBD1. From germline, CDR1 is SGHAT and CDR2 FQNNGV. The CDR3 contains 15 residues. The V gene end was trimmed by 5 bases and the J gene end by 4 bases; junction bases not matched to a gene: 10. The CDR3 here is CASSRGGGGGYGYTF. The CDR3, as DNA: TGTGCCAGCAGCCGGGGGGGAGGGGGCGGCTATGGCTACACCTTC. The entire variable domain, with the rest obtained from reference TRBV11-2 and TRBJ1-2, is as follows: EAGVAQSPRYKIIEKRQSVAFWCNPISGHATLYWYQQILGQGPKLLIQFQNNGVVDDSQLPKDRFSAERLKGVDSTLKIQPAKLEDSAVYLCASSRGGGGGYGYTFGSGTRLTVV.

This clonotype was recorded many times. V is TRBV6-2 or TRBV6-3 and J is TRBJ2-5; D may correspond to TRBD1 or TRBD2 (5 bases each). Deletions cut 0 bases from V and 4 bases from J, with 15 bases between. Germline lookup yields CDR1 MNHEY and CDR2 SVGEGT. CDR3 length equals 16 residues. As DNA, the CDR3 is TGTGCCAGCAGTTACTCCGCCGGGACCCGCGTAGAGACCCAGTACTTC. This sequence encodes CASSYSAGTRVETQYF.

In this sample, this clonotype turned up many times. The rearrangement uses TRBV6-6 and TRBJ2-7; 7 positions match TRBD2. V shed 0 bases, J shed 2 bases, and the junction held 7 bases outside the gene matches. The CDR3 runs to 16 residues. Germline V lookup: CDR1 MNHNY, CDR2 SVGAGI (reference sequence). The CDR3 spells CASSYSKWGGTYEQYF. In DNA form, the CDR3 reads TGTGCCAGCAGTTACTCGAAATGGGGGGGTACCTACGAGCAGTACTTC.

Comments on this clonotype: In this CDR3 the conserved last residue, phenylalanine or tryptophan, is missing, so a read error is likely. The DNA is left out, because the CDR3 cannot be placed on it with certainty; the CDR3 is given as TCRdb lists it. The rearrangement links TRBV18 to TRBJ1-5; TRBD1 is the table's D call and was not checked against the DNA. Germline CDR1 reads KGHSH; CDR2 reads LQKENI. Including both end residues, the CDR3 is 14 amino acids long. This CDR3 is CASSPSGGNQPEHL.

This clonotype appeared a few times. The chain couples TRBV11-3 to TRBJ2-2, with 7 nucleotides matching TRBD2. Germline-derived CDR1 and CDR2 are SGHNT and YENEEA. The length of the CDR3 is 19 residues. Trimming cost V 3 bases and J 6 bases; bases outside gene matches: 19. The CDR3 is CASSFEWLAEDRGAGELFF. The CDR3, as DNA: TGTGCCAGCAGCTTTGAGTGGCTAGCGGAGGATAGGGGCGCCGGGGAGCTGTTTTTT.

V is TRBV2 and J is TRBJ2-1, with D perhaps matching TRBD2 (6 bases). The ends were cut back, 9 bases at V and 0 bases at J, with 15 bases in the middle. This CDR3 has 15 amino acids. CDR1 is SNHLY and CDR2 is FYNNEI in the germline V gene. DNA of the CDR3: TGTGCCAGGCGACCCCCTAGCGTCTCCTACAATGAGCAGTTCTTC. This encodes CARRPPSVSYNEQFF. Filled out from reference TRBV2 and TRBJ2-1, the complete variable domain reads EPEVTQTPSHQVTQMGQEVILRCVPISNHLYFYWYRQILGQKVEFLVSFYNNEISEKSEIFDDQFSVERPDGSNFTLKIRSTKLEDSAMYFCARRPPSVSYNEQFFGPGTRLTVL.

This clonotype was observed many times. CDR3 nucleotides: TGTGCCAGCAGTTTAGGGAGGGGTGAGCAGTTCTTC. This translates into CASSLGRGEQFF. The chain joins TRBV28 to TRBJ2-1; 7 bases are shared with TRBD2. Trimming at V came to 2 bases and at J to 9 bases, leaving 1 base not matched to a gene. The germline V gene has CDR1 MDHEN and CDR2 SYDVKM. The CDR3 has 12 amino acids.

This clonotype was detected many times. The chain uses TRBV6-1 and TRBJ1-1; 7 bases fit TRBD1. Per the germline V gene, CDR1 is MNHNS and CDR2 is SASEGT. Germline trimming cut 7 bases from V and 3 bases from J; bases unmatched to any gene: 11. CDR3 length: 15 residues. The CDR3 protein is CASKVTGRDYTEAFF. The DNA for the CDR3 is TGTGCCAGCAAGGTGACAGGGAGGGACTACACTGAAGCTTTCTTT.

Many counts were recorded for this clonotype. The genes are TRBV2 and TRBJ1-5; D unresolved. There are 15 residues in the CDR3. Trimming removed 5 bases from V and 0 bases from J, with 11 bases in between. Germline V gives CDR1 SNHLY, CDR2 FYNNEI. This chain's CDR3 is CASSSGLPSNQPQHF. CDR3 nucleotides: TGTGCCAGCAGTTCAGGTTTACCTAGCAATCAGCCCCAGCATTTT. The whole variable domain, remainder taken from reference TRBV2 and TRBJ1-5, is EPEVTQTPSHQVTQMGQEVILRCVPISNHLYFYWYRQILGQKVEFLVSFYNNEISEKSEIFDDQFSVERPDGSNFTLKIRSTKLEDSAMYFCASSSGLPSNQPQHFGDGTRLSIL.

This clonotype showed up many times. The V gene is TRBV6-2 or TRBV6-3, the J gene TRBJ1-5; TRBD1 is a possible D gene (5 bases). The CDR3 contains 16 residues. V shed 5 bases and J shed 7 bases, with 21 bases lying between them. Germline CDR1 and CDR2: MNHEY and SVGEGT. CDR3 loop: CASSPEGFRARQPQHF. The CDR3 DNA is TGTGCCAGCAGTCCTGAGGGGTTTCGAGCTCGACAGCCCCAGCATTTT.

V usage is TRBV6-2 or TRBV6-3 and J usage is TRBJ2-4; D is uncertain. Between the trimmed V and J ends, which lost 7 bases and 6 bases, there was a span of 16 bases. The CDR3 sequence is 14 residues long. Germline V gives CDR1 MNHEY, CDR2 SVGEGT. CDR3 in amino acids: CASTEPPDGNIQYF. The CDR3, as DNA: TGTGCCAGCACCGAACCCCCAGACGGAAACATTCAGTACTTC.

This clonotype has ten or more counts. CDR3 DNA sequence: TGCGCCAGCAGGCCGTCCGGGGCGGGAGAGAATAATGAGCAGTTCTTC. This encodes CASRPSGAGENNEQFF. The rearrangement links TRBV5-1 to TRBJ2-1, with 7 bases that match TRBD2. V dropped 5 bases and J dropped 7; count of bases not matched to a gene: 15. CDR3 size: 16 residues. Germline CDR1 reads SGHRS; CDR2 reads YFSETQ.

V is TRBV5-1 and J is TRBJ2-6; D perhaps matches TRBD1 (6 bases). Germline assignment: CDR1 SGHRS and CDR2 YFSETQ. The CDR3 totals 16 residues. V lost 1 base and J lost 2, with 10 bases in between. The CDR3 nucleotides read TGCGCCAGCAGCTTGAACAGGGAAACTGGGGCCAACGTCCTGACTTTC. This sequence encodes CASSLNRETGANVLTF.

This clonotype was observed at least ten times. This chain links TRBV20-1 with TRBJ2-5; 8 positions agree with TRBD1. This CDR3 has 13 amino acids. With 5 bases clipped from V and 2 bases from J, the junction kept 4 bases outside the gene matches. Germline V CDR1 and CDR2: DFQATT, SNEGSKA (reference sequence). CDR3 DNA sequence: TGCAGTGCTGGAACAGGGGGACAAGAGACCCAGTACTTC. This gives the protein CSAGTGGQETQYF.

The J gene is TRBJ2-7, the V gene TRBV28, with 9 positions matching TRBD1. The germline CDR1 and CDR2 sequences are MDHEN and SYDVKM. The CDR3 contains 14 residues. V gave up 6 bases and J gave up 3 bases; unmatched junction bases: 6. The CDR3: CASSRDREGYEQYF. In DNA form, the CDR3 reads TGTGCCAGCAGCCGGGACAGGGAGGGCTACGAGCAGTACTTC.

This chain connects TRBV5-6 to TRBJ1-1, with 8 bases that match TRBD1. Germline CDR1 and CDR2: SGHDT and YYEEEE. The V gene end was trimmed by 1 base and the J gene end by 6 bases; junction bases not matched to a gene: 14. The CDR3 runs to 17 residues. CDR3 amino acids: CASSLWRTGPGSAEAFF. CDR3 in DNA: TGTGCCAGCAGCTTGTGGCGGACAGGGCCGGGCAGTGCTGAAGCTTTCTTT.

Many counts were recorded for this clonotype. J is TRBJ2-5 and V is TRBV7-9; 8 bases align to TRBD1. The germline V gene has CDR1 SEHNR and CDR2 FQNEAQ (reference sequence). The CDR3 has 15 amino acids. J was trimmed by 5 bases and V by 5 bases; bases with no gene match: 10. This chain's CDR3 is CASSNSRTGSETQYF. As DNA, the CDR3 is TGTGCCAGCAGCAACTCGCGGACAGGGTCGGAGACCCAGTACTTC.

The chain recombines TRBV15 with TRBJ2-7, with D unclear. Germline-derived CDR1 and CDR2 are LNHNV and YYDKDF (reference sequence). Trimming took off 1 base at V and 4 bases at J, with 5 bases between the two ends. CDR3 length equals 12 residues. This chain's CDR3 is CATSRGGYEQYF. In nucleotides, the CDR3 is TGTGCCACCAGCAGAGGTGGTTACGAGCAGTACTTC.

This clonotype was picked up many times. The V call is TRBV14, the J call TRBJ1-1; 8 bases are shared with TRBD1. From germline, CDR1 is SGHDN and CDR2 FVKESK. The V and J ends lost 0 bases and 3 bases, in that order; junction bases with no gene match: 15. The CDR3 runs to 19 residues. CDR3 region: CASSQEGRTGRRADTEAFF. The CDR3 region has the DNA TGTGCCAGCAGCCAAGAAGGCCGGACAGGGAGGCGAGCGGACACTGAAGCTTTCTTT. Full variable domain (outside the CDR3, taken from reference TRBV14 and TRBJ1-1): EAGVTQFPSHSVIEKGQTVTLRCDPISGHDNLYWYRRVMGKEIKFLLHFVKESKQDESGMPNNRFLAERTGGTYSTLKVQPAELEDSGVYFCASSQEGRTGRRADTEAFFGQGTRLTVV.